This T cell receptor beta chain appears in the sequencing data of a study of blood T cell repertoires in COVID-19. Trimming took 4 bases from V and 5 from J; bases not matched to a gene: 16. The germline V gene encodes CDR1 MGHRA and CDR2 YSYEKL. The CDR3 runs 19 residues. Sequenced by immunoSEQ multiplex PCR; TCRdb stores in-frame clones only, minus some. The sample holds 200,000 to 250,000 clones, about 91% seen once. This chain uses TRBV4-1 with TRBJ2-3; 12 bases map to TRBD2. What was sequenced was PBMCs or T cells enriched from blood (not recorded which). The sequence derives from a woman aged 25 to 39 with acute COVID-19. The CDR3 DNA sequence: TGCGCCAGCAGCCCCCGACTAGCGGGGGCGTCTTTCACATTAGATACGCAGTATTTT. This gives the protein CASSPRLAGASFTLDTQYF.